One sample yielded the 11 T cell receptor beta chains listed below, sequenced in a study of STAT5B mutations in CD4+ large granular lymphocyte leukemia. Generated by immunoSEQ multiplex PCR, the TCRdb table keeps only in-frame clones and is missing some. The table includes about 37,000 clones, about 65% detected once. The sequenced sample was CD4+ T cells from blood buffy coats. The receptor source for this set is a human donor in good health.

The rearrangement joins TRBV27 to TRBJ2-3; the D gene is possibly TRBD1 (6 bases). The V end lost 1 base, the J end lost 0 bases, and 14 bases lay between the germline ends. CDR1 is MNHEY, CDR2 SMNVEV, per germline (reference sequence). CDR3 length equals 17 residues. In nucleotides, the CDR3 is TGTGCCAGCAGTTTATACCCCGGACAGACTAGCACAGATACGCAGTATTTT. It is translated as CASSLYPGQTSTDTQYF.

The chain has TRBV5-1 and TRBJ2-1; unclear D gene. CDR1 SGHRS and CDR2 YFSETQ come from the germline V gene. Trimming shortened V by 2 bases and J by 6 bases, and 15 bases separated the two germline ends. There are 15 residues in the CDR3. The CDR3 loop reads CASSFGGGAFNEQFF. CDR3 coding DNA: TGCGCCAGCAGCTTTGGCGGCGGAGCTTTCAATGAGCAGTTCTTC.

This chain uses TRBV6-1 with TRBJ2-5, with a weak D call TRBD2 (5 bases). The CDR3 spans 13 residues. Trimming left V 8 bases short and J 5 bases short, with 15 bases between. Per the germline V gene, CDR1 is MNHNS and CDR2 is SASEGT. CDR3 region: CASSAGVAETQYF. For the CDR3, the DNA is TGTGCCAGCTCCGCCGGGGTTGCGGAGACCCAGTACTTC.

V usage is TRBV18 and J usage is TRBJ2-1, with D perhaps being TRBD1 or TRBD2 (5 bases each). CDR3 length equals 13 residues. Trimming stripped 6 bases from V and 9 bases from J, with 15 bases between. CDR1 KGHSH and CDR2 LQKENI come from the germline V gene. CDR3 nucleotides: TGTGCCAGCTCCACCACGAAGGGGAGTGAGCAGTTCTTC. This sequence encodes CASSTTKGSEQFF.

The chain recombines TRBV5-1 with TRBJ1-2; 10 bases match TRBD1. The CDR3 is made up of 15 amino acids. V lost 0 bases, J lost 4 bases, and 3 bases stayed unmatched. CDR1 and CDR2 from the germline V gene are SGHRS and YFSETQ. The CDR3 spells CASSLEGQGSYGYTF. CDR3 in DNA: TGCGCCAGCAGCTTGGAGGGACAGGGGTCCTATGGCTACACCTTC.

The J gene is TRBJ1-3, the V gene TRBV18; TRBD1 matches 7 bases. Germline V lookup: CDR1 KGHSH, CDR2 LQKENI. The CDR3 has 19 residues. V was clipped by 0 bases and J by 0 bases; unmatched bases: 11. The CDR3 loop reads CASSPPNRGGGSSGNTIYF. The CDR3 DNA reads as TGTGCCAGCTCACCACCGAACAGGGGAGGAGGGAGCTCTGGAAACACCATATATTTT.

The rearrangement uses TRBV7-9 and TRBJ2-1; the D is unclear. The CDR3 sequence is 15 residues long. Germline V gene data show CDR1 as SEHNR and CDR2 as FQNEAQ (reference sequence). Between the trimmed V and J ends, which lost 4 bases and 11 bases, there was a span of 21 bases. This CDR3 is CASSSNVRTSNQQFF. CDR3 DNA: TGTGCCAGCAGCTCCAACGTCCGGACCTCAAATCAGCAGTTCTTC.

This rearrangement joins TRBV5-4 to TRBJ2-1; TRBD2 agrees at 10 bases. V was clipped by 1 base and J by 6 bases; unmatched bases: 10. Germline values: CDR1 SGHNT, CDR2 YYREEE (reference sequence). The CDR3 is 17 amino acids. Here the CDR3 DNA reads TGTGCCAGCAGCTTGATGGTAGCGGGGGGTCGCTCCAATGAGCAGTTCTTC. Translation: CASSLMVAGGRSNEQFF. Supplemented by reference TRBV5-4 and TRBJ2-1, the full variable domain reads ETGVTQSPTHLIKTRGQQVTLRCSSQSGHNTVSWYQQALGQGPQFIFQYYREEENGRGNFPPRFSGLQFPNYSSELNVNALELDDSALYLCASSLMVAGGRSNEQFFGPGTRLTVL.

A few counts support this clone. The genes are TRBV2 and TRBJ2-1, with D perhaps matching TRBD2 (6 bases). Germline assignment: CDR1 SNHLY and CDR2 FYNNEI. With 6 bases removed from V and 4 bases from J, the gap between germline ends came to 19 bases. The CDR3 is 16 residues long. As DNA, the CDR3 is TGTGCCAGCAGGCCCGGGGACTGGGGGATGTACAATGAGCAGTTCTTC. This gives the protein CASRPGDWGMYNEQFF.

The J gene is TRBJ2-5, the V gene TRBV10-3; D may match TRBD1 or TRBD2 (7 bases each). This CDR3 contains 14 residues. Germline CDR1 is ENHRY and CDR2 is SYGVKD. Trimming stripped 6 bases from V and 7 bases from J, with 18 bases between. The chain's CDR3 is CAIRKQGRDGTQYF. The CDR3 coding sequence is TGTGCCATCAGGAAACAGGGGAGGGATGGGACCCAGTACTTC.

This clone is a singleton in its sample. This chain joins TRBV7-2 and TRBJ2-2; D perhaps matches TRBD2 (5 bases). The length of the CDR3 is 13 residues. Germline lookup yields CDR1 SGHTA and CDR2 FQGNSA. The V gene lost 3 bases and the J gene lost 7 bases, with 9 bases spanning the gap. The chain's CDR3 is CASSFDGIGELFF. The CDR3 nucleotides read TGTGCCAGCAGCTTCGACGGGATCGGGGAGCTGTTTTTT.